This T cell receptor beta chain was captured by sequencing in a study of blood T cell repertoires in COVID-19 (dated by TCRdb to about 2020). Study-level background: Samples covering the acute and convalescent phases of COVID-19 were provided by collaborators in the United States, Italy and Spain. The material from the prospective study consisted of cDNA or gDNA derived from T cells, B-cell-depleted T cells, or PBMCs. Deeply sampled blood TCRbeta repertoires from subjects exposed to, actively infected with, or recovered from COVID-19 were included in the dataset. The repertoires were released in a freely available public database intended as a resource for research on the immune response to SARS-CoV-2. The samples were drawn from two sources: the first 160 participants of the ongoing ImmuneRACE study, and 1,200 or so subjects contributed by 6 global collaborators. The sample metadata nearly always contained a de-identified subject ID, COVID-19 status, age in years and sex. HLA class I and class II types, where available, came from metadata supplied by the sample provider rather than from assay-based typing. Beyond this particular receptor, the publication reports: The amount of clinical and demographic metadata varied by source and participant and was provided uncurated.

Per the germline V gene (reference sequence), GTSNPN is the CDR1 and SVGIG is the CDR2. Its CDR3 holds 13 amino acids, cysteine through phenylalanine. This entry keeps only the CDR3 DNA: 39 bases, framed from base 1. V has 1 base trimmed and J has 7 bases trimmed; junction bases matching no gene number 4. At one collaborating source in Seattle, patients were enrolled during active infection and were followed longitudinally through the course of disease. The collaborating institutions used their own protocols to collect whole blood in K2EDTA tubes. Collaborator samples were shipped for TCRbeta analysis as frozen whole blood, isolated PBMCs, or DNA extracted from either sample type. The immunoSEQ Assay, a bias-controlled multiplex PCR, was used to amplify TCRbeta CDR3 regions from genomic DNA. From the authors' description of their analysis: Nucleated cell counts per sample were estimated from amplification of reference gene primers within the assay. To quantify the absolute abundance of each unique TCRbeta CDR3 rearrangement, sequence reads were collapsed and filtered. For each sample, productive Simpson clonality was calculated as the square root of Simpson's diversity index over productive rearrangements. Imported from immuneACCESS, the table was reduced by TCRdb to in-frame sequences with V and J called. These copies leave out some clones; in studies compared against another copy, an unresolved V gene accounts for under half, and the cause of the remainder is not known. Clonal size and the V and J genes are those of that table, whereas D and trimming came from the DNA. A total of just over 150,000 clones appear in this sample, approximately 90% of them only once. Approximately 5% of the sample rests with the top ten.

For this clone: Its recognized antigen is unknown. No base-level quality is on record; no much larger clone is a single base apart.

This sequence was found in a man aged 25 to 40 with COVID-19, enrolled during active disease. Sequencing was done on a sample of peripheral blood. Rearrangement joined TRBV30 to TRBJ1-5, and 7 junction bases match TRBD1. The sequence in DNA is TGTGCCTGGAGTGACAGGGGTGGGCAGCCCCAGCATTTT. The encoded protein is CAWSDRGGQPQHF.